One sample yielded the 27 T cell receptor beta chains listed below, sequenced in a study of neurological immune-mediated disorders. TCRdb analysed the 5' RACE reads with MiXCR anew, one entry per CDR3 protein. The table shows some 20,000 distinct CDR3 sequences, with approximately 8% occurring only once. Sequencing input: CD8+ T cells from blood. These receptors all stem from a woman in her 30s with HTLV-1-associated myelopathy (HAM/TSP).

The chain joins TRBV7-9 to TRBJ2-7; 8 bases are shared with TRBD1. Germline CDR1 reads SEHNR; CDR2 reads FQNEAQ (reference sequence). The CDR3 has 15 amino acids. V lost 4 bases and J lost 0; bases outside the gene matches: 5. CDR3 amino acids: CASSSDRASSYEQYF. CDR3 nucleotides: TGTGCCAGCAGCTCGGACAGGGCTAGCTCCTACGAGCAGTACTTC.

In its sample, this clonotype was seen many times. The CDR3 DNA is TGTGCCAGCAGTGAAGCCTTGGGGGACAGGGACACTGAAGCTTTCTTT. It specifies CASSEALGDRDTEAFF. The V call is TRBV6-1, the J call TRBJ1-1; 9 nucleotides line up with TRBD1. Germline values: CDR1 MNHNS, CDR2 SASEGT. The CDR3 spans 16 residues. V lost 0 bases, J lost 3 bases, and 5 bases stayed unmatched.

This clonotype occurred many times. J is TRBJ1-4 and V is TRBV15; possibly TRBD1 for D (5 bases). Germline CDR1 reads LNHNV; CDR2 reads YYDKDF (reference sequence). The CDR3 runs to 16 residues. Trimming took 3 bases from V and 4 from J, leaving 15 bases between them. CDR3: CATSSLLWGGNEKLFF. The CDR3 nucleotides are TGTGCCACCAGCAGCCTACTGTGGGGGGGTAATGAAAAACTGTTTTTT.

The table lists this clonotype with many counts. The V and J genes are TRBV20-1 and TRBJ2-7, with a tentative D call TRBD1 (6 bases). Trimming took 5 bases from V and 7 from J, leaving 18 bases between them. Germline CDR1 reads DFQATT; CDR2 reads SNEGSKA (reference sequence). The CDR3 is made up of 13 amino acids. The CDR3 here is CSALGTRDGEQYF. Written as DNA, the CDR3 is TGCAGTGCTCTCGGGACAAGGGATGGAGAGCAGTACTTC.

The table lists this clonotype with many counts. The chain uses TRBV6-6 and TRBJ1-1; D remains ambiguous. The V end was cut by 2 bases, the J end by 5 bases, with 12 bases between. CDR1 and CDR2 from the germline V gene are MNHNY and SVGAGI (reference sequence). CDR3 size: 14 residues. The CDR3 nucleotides read TGTGCCAGCAGTTACAAGGACCTGGGGACTGAAGCTTTCTTT. This sequence encodes CASSYKDLGTEAFF.

This clonotype was seen a handful of times. The chain employs TRBV20-1 and TRBJ1-2; D possibly corresponds to TRBD1 (6 bases). Trimming took 6 bases from V and 0 from J, leaving 17 bases between them. The CDR3 runs to 15 residues. Germline-derived CDR1 and CDR2 are DFQATT and SNEGSKA (reference sequence). CDR3 bases: TGCAGTGCCATGAAATATAGACAGGCTAACTATGGCTACACCTTC. Amino acids: CSAMKYRQANYGYTF.

With respect to this clonotype: A clone one base away is much larger, so this may be a read error. The chain carries TRBV14 and TRBJ2-1; D tentatively reads TRBD1 or TRBD2 (5 bases each). The germline gives CDR1 SGHDN, CDR2 FVKESK. There are 12 residues in the CDR3. CDR3 in amino acids: CASGQTGREQFF. The DNA for the CDR3 is TGTGCCAGCGGCCAAACGGGACGAGAGCAGTTCTTC.

This clonotype was seen many times. This rearrangement joins TRBV5-1 to TRBJ2-2; TRBD1 aligns across 10 bases. Germline CDR1 and CDR2: SGHRS and YFSETQ. The length of the CDR3 is 17 residues. The trim removed 3 bases at V and 7 bases at J, leaving 12 bases unmatched. The CDR3, as DNA: TGCGCCAGCAGCTATTCCGACAGGGGGCTGTATGGCGGGGAGCTGTTTTTT. Translating gives CASSYSDRGLYGGELFF.

By sample fraction, this clonotype is medium-sized. This sequence joins TRBV29-1 and TRBJ2-1, with D possibly matching TRBD2 (5 bases). The germline V and J ends were trimmed by 4 bases and 0 bases, with 16 bases remaining between them. Germline V gene data show CDR1 as SQVTM and CDR2 as ANQGSEA. This CDR3 has 16 residues. CDR3: CSVVITGEGSYNEQFF. CDR3 DNA sequence: TGCAGCGTTGTCATCACGGGCGAGGGCTCCTACAATGAGCAGTTCTTC.

The V call is TRBV30, the J call TRBJ2-1, with 8 nucleotides matching TRBD2. Germline V CDR1 and CDR2: GTSNPN, SVGIG (reference sequence). With 8 bases clipped from V and 9 bases from J, the junction kept 12 bases outside the gene matches. CDR3 size: 13 residues. The CDR3 nucleotides are TGTGCCAGAGATAGCGGGGTAGGAGCTGAGCAGTTCTTC. Protein product: CARDSGVGAEQFF. Together with reference TRBV30 and TRBJ2-1, the CDR3 gives the full variable domain: SQTIHQWPATLVQPVGSPLSLECTVEGTSNPNLYWYRQAAGRGLQLLFYSVGIGQISSEVPQNLSASRPQDRQFILSSKKLLLSDSGFYLCARDSGVGAEQFFGPGTRLTVL.

This clonotype occurred many times. This rearrangement joins TRBV27 to TRBJ1-2, with D perhaps TRBD1 (6 bases). CDR3 length: 13 amino acids. V lost 4 bases to trimming and J lost 0 bases, with 6 bases between them. CDR1 MNHEY and CDR2 SMNVEV come from the germline V gene (reference sequence). CDR3 sequence reads: CASSWTANYGYTF. CDR3 bases: TGTGCCAGCAGTTGGACAGCTAACTATGGCTACACCTTC.

The table lists this clonotype with many counts. The rearrangement links TRBV3-1 to TRBJ2-1, with no clear D. The CDR3 covers 14 residues. Per germline, CDR1 LGHDT and CDR2 YNNKEL (reference sequence). Trimming removed 3 bases at V and 0 bases at J, with 6 bases between. CDR3 in amino acids: CASSQVGSYNEQFF. DNA of the CDR3: TGTGCCAGCAGCCAGGTAGGCTCCTACAATGAGCAGTTCTTC.

This clonotype was observed many times. V and J are TRBV24-1 and TRBJ2-2; tentatively, D is TRBD1 (6 bases). This CDR3 has 15 residues. Trimming took 2 bases from V and 4 from J, leaving 10 bases between them. Germline loops: CDR1 KGHDR, CDR2 SFDVKD. The CDR3 loop is CATSDSGTRTGELFF. The CDR3 bases are TGTGCCACCAGTGATTCCGGGACACGCACCGGGGAGCTGTTTTTT.

The sample holds many counts of this clonotype. The chain recombines TRBV5-1 with TRBJ1-2, with D perhaps matching TRBD1 (6 bases). V dropped 3 bases and J dropped 10 bases, with 25 bases sitting between them. Germline lookup yields CDR1 SGHRS and CDR2 YFSETQ. CDR3 size: 16 residues. DNA of the CDR3: TGCGCCAGCAGCTCAGAAGGACAGCTCCCCTTATTCTTCTACACCTTC. Encoded protein: CASSSEGQLPLFFYTF.

This clonotype has ten or more counts. The chain uses TRBV5-6 and TRBJ2-2; the match to TRBD2 covers 9 bases. Germline loops: CDR1 SGHDT, CDR2 YYEEEE. V shed 4 bases, J shed 4 bases, and the junction held 8 bases outside the gene matches. The CDR3 contains 16 residues. CDR3 sequence reads: CASSRVREGRTGELFF. In DNA, the CDR3 is TGTGCCAGCAGCCGCGTGCGGGAGGGGCGCACCGGGGAGCTGTTTTTT.

This clonotype has a count of ten or more. The gene calls are TRBV5-1 and TRBJ2-3; possibly TRBD2 for D (6 bases). The CDR3 spans 15 residues. Trimming took off 6 bases at V and 6 bases at J, with 20 bases between the two ends. In germline, CDR1 is SGHRS, CDR2 YFSETQ. In DNA form, the CDR3 reads TGCGCCAGCAATTCGGAGGGGTTATTTAAGGATACGCAGTATTTT. It yields the protein CASNSEGLFKDTQYF.

The table lists this clonotype with many counts. V and J are TRBV29-1 and TRBJ2-7; D uncertain. Trimming took off 0 bases at V and 2 bases at J, with 8 bases between the two ends. This CDR3 region has 13 residues. CDR1 and CDR2 from the germline V gene are SQVTM and ANQGSEA. CDR3 bases: TGCAGCGTTGAAGATATAGGGACCTACGAGCAGTACTTC. This translates into CSVEDIGTYEQYF.

This clonotype appeared many times. The genes are TRBV5-1 and TRBJ2-3, with 7 bases aligning to TRBD1. The CDR3 totals 15 residues. V lost 4 bases, J lost 0 bases, and 5 bases stayed unmatched. Germline CDR1 is SGHRS and CDR2 is YFSETQ. CDR3 residues: CASSPGQASTDTQYF. DNA of the CDR3: TGCGCCAGCAGCCCCGGACAGGCTAGCACAGATACGCAGTATTTT.

This clonotype was seen ten or more times. This chain links TRBV2 with TRBJ2-7; the match to TRBD1 covers 8 bases. J was trimmed by 4 bases and V by 4 bases; bases with no gene match: 12. CDR1 and CDR2 from the germline V gene are SNHLY and FYNNEI. The CDR3 has 16 amino acids. The CDR3 protein is CASSGDDRGAGYEQYF. For the CDR3, the DNA is TGTGCCAGCAGTGGAGACGACAGGGGCGCGGGATACGAGCAGTACTTC.

This clonotype was detected ten times or more. The chain is built from TRBV9 and TRBJ1-2; 8 nucleotides match TRBD1. V lost 0 bases and J lost 2; bases outside the gene matches: 6. The V gene's germline CDR1 is SGDLS and CDR2 YYNGEE. The CDR3 sequence is 16 residues long. CDR3: CASSVGFNRGNYGYTF. The CDR3 DNA sequence: TGTGCCAGCAGCGTAGGTTTTAACAGGGGGAACTATGGCTACACCTTC.

This clonotype was recorded many times. This chain links TRBV4-1 with TRBJ1-1; 10 bases fit TRBD1. Germline lookup yields CDR1 MGHRA and CDR2 YSYEKL. The V and J ends lost 0 bases and 4 bases, in that order; junction bases with no gene match: 5. This CDR3 has 16 amino acids. CDR3 nucleotide sequence: TGCGCCAGCAGCCAAGAAGACAGGGGGCGAGGCACTGAAGCTTTCTTT. It translates to CASSQEDRGRGTEAFF.

This clonotype has a count of ten or more. V and J are TRBV27 and TRBJ1-5; no firm D call. This CDR3 is built from 13 residues. CDR1 is MNHEY, CDR2 SMNVEV, per germline (reference sequence). V dropped 2 bases and J dropped 3 bases, with 5 bases sitting between them. The CDR3 coding sequence is TGTGCCAGCAGTTTACGCCCCAATCAGCCCCAGCATTTT. This encodes CASSLRPNQPQHF.

By proportion, this clonotype is large. The chain joins TRBV4-1 to TRBJ2-7; D perhaps matches TRBD1 (6 bases). The germline CDR1 and CDR2 sequences are MGHRA and YSYEKL. Trimming stripped 2 bases from V and 3 bases from J, with 14 bases between. This CDR3 comprises 15 residues. CDR3 protein: CASSQTLGHNYEQYF. As DNA, the CDR3 is TGCGCCAGCAGCCAAACCCTGGGACATAACTACGAGCAGTACTTC.

This clonotype appeared many times. The chain has TRBV3-1 and TRBJ2-5; the D is unclear. The CDR3 contains 14 residues. Per the germline V gene, CDR1 is LGHDT and CDR2 is YNNKEL (reference sequence). V was clipped by 2 bases and J by 1 base, with 8 bases between them. This CDR3 is CASSQISTQETQYF. The CDR3 DNA is TGTGCCAGCAGCCAAATTAGTACCCAAGAGACCCAGTACTTC.

This clonotype was found many times. In nucleotides, the CDR3 is TGTGCCAGCAGTCTGTGTCAGCCCCAGCATTTT. It specifies CASSLCQPQHF. The chain combines TRBV6-5 with TRBJ1-5; no clear D gene. V was clipped by 5 bases and J by 6 bases, with 5 bases between them. This CDR3 has 11 amino acids. Germline CDR1 MNHEY, CDR2 SVGAGI.

This clonotype came up many times. The chain carries TRBV4-1 and TRBJ1-1; D might be TRBD1 (6 bases). Deletions cut 3 bases from V and 0 bases from J, with 11 bases between. There are 15 residues in the CDR3. The germline CDR1 and CDR2 sequences are MGHRA and YSYEKL. For the CDR3, the DNA is TGCGCCAGCAGCCAGGGTCAGGGGTTGAACACTGAAGCTTTCTTT. It translates to CASSQGQGLNTEAFF.

This clonotype was counted ten times or more. The chain combines TRBV27 with TRBJ2-3; D might be TRBD1 (5 bases). V dropped 6 bases and J dropped 2 bases, with 12 bases sitting between them. CDR1 is MNHEY, CDR2 SMNVEV, per germline (reference sequence). The CDR3 length is 14 residues. CDR3 in amino acids: CASSFGQATDTQYF. The CDR3, as DNA: TGTGCCAGCAGCTTTGGACAAGCCACAGATACGCAGTATTTT.